This entry lists 11 T cell receptor beta chains sequenced from one sample in a study of CD8+CD57+ T cells in acquired aplastic anemia. Sequenced patients had shown CD8+CD57+ cell expansion by flow cytometry. The template for TCR beta VDJ and CDR3 sequence profiling was genomic DNA. TCRdb analysed the reads with MiXCR anew, one entry per CDR3 protein. The profile shows 110,000 or so distinct CDR3 sequences, 55% to 70% of them singletons. Sequences were obtained from sorted CD4+, CD8+, or CD8+CD57+ T cells (not recorded which) from PBMCs. The receptors shown here come from a human donor with aplastic anemia.

The V and J genes are TRBV12-3 or TRBV12-4 and TRBJ2-7; D might be TRBD1 (5 bases). The V gene lost 1 base and the J gene lost 13 bases, with 17 bases spanning the gap. The CDR3 has 13 residues. In nucleotides, the CDR3 is TGTGCCAGCAGTTTAGGACAGCCCTACGAGTATTACTTC. The encoded protein is CASSLGQPYEYYF.

The chain links TRBV5-1 to TRBJ1-3; D perhaps matches TRBD1 (5 bases). Germline loops: CDR1 SGHRS, CDR2 YFSETQ. The V gene lost 0 bases and the J gene lost 0 bases, with 10 bases spanning the gap. This CDR3 comprises 16 residues. Written as DNA, the CDR3 is TGCGCCAGCAGCTTGGACCCACAGGCCTCTGGAAACACCATATATTTT. Amino acid sequence: CASSLDPQASGNTIYF.

This sequence joins TRBV24-1 and TRBJ2-7, with D perhaps TRBD1 or TRBD2 (5 bases each). V lost 3 bases, J lost 6 bases, and 17 bases lay in between. Germline V lookup: CDR1 KGHDR, CDR2 SFDVKD. CDR3 length equals 15 residues. This chain's CDR3 is CATSDPVTGAVEQYF. The CDR3 nucleotides read TGTGCCACCAGTGATCCGGTCACCGGGGCCGTCGAGCAGTACTTC.

The chain carries TRBV2 and TRBJ2-3; possibly TRBD2 for D (6 bases). V was shortened by 5 bases and J by 0 bases, with 12 bases between the two germline ends. Germline V gene data show CDR1 as SNHLY and CDR2 as FYNNEI. The CDR3 covers 15 residues. CDR3 in amino acids: CASSSGTSSTDTQYF. CDR3 coding DNA: TGTGCCAGCAGTTCCGGGACTTCTAGCACAGATACGCAGTATTTT.

The CDR3 nucleotides read TGTGCCACCAGCAGAGGACCCTCTCAGCCCCAGCATTTT. It specifies CATSRGPSQPQHF. The V and J genes are TRBV15 and TRBJ1-5; D ambiguous. The V and J ends lost 1 base and 6 bases respectively, with 7 bases between them. The CDR3 extends over 13 amino acids. Germline V CDR1 and CDR2: LNHNV, YYDKDF (reference sequence).

This sequence joins TRBV7-2 and TRBJ2-7, with 8 bases matching TRBD2. In germline, CDR1 is SGHTA, CDR2 FQGNSA. The CDR3 spans 14 residues. Unmatched junction bases numbered 5, after V lost 3 bases and J lost 4 bases. CDR3 protein: CASSFAGGEYEQYF. As DNA, the CDR3 is TGTGCCAGCAGCTTTGCGGGAGGTGAATACGAGCAGTACTTC.

This rearrangement joins TRBV24-1 to TRBJ2-5; TRBD1 matches 8 bases. The CDR3 contains 15 residues. The trim removed 3 bases at V and 3 bases at J, leaving 5 bases unmatched. Germline lookup yields CDR1 KGHDR and CDR2 SFDVKD. The CDR3 sequence is CATSDGQGKEETQYF. The DNA of the CDR3 is TGTGCCACCAGTGATGGACAGGGAAAGGAAGAGACCCAGTACTTC.

This clonotype was recorded a few times. V usage is TRBV10-3 and J usage is TRBJ1-2; no reliable D call. V lost 2 bases and J 5 bases, leaving 9 bases between the germline ends. Germline V gene lookup returns CDR1 ENHRY and CDR2 SYGVKD. The CDR3 consists of 13 residues. The CDR3 DNA follows: TGTGCCATCAGTGAGGGCAGTGGGTATGGCTACACCTTC. It is translated as CAISEGSGYGYTF.

CDR3 sequence: CASRPGTGGGYGYTF. In nucleotides, the CDR3 is TGTGCCAGCAGACCCGGGACAGGGGGCGGCTATGGCTACACCTTC. The chain carries TRBV6-1 and TRBJ1-2; 12 bases map to TRBD1. Germline CDR1 reads MNHNS; CDR2 reads SASEGT. This CDR3 is built from 15 residues. The V gene end was trimmed by 6 bases and the J gene end by 4 bases; junction bases not matched to a gene: 6.

This clonotype was observed a few times. The chain links TRBV9 to TRBJ1-6; no clear D gene. CDR1 is SGDLS, CDR2 YYNGEE, per germline. The CDR3 is 15 residues long. V lost 0 bases and J 5 bases, leaving 9 bases between the germline ends. The DNA of the CDR3 is TGTGCCAGCAGCGTAGGAAACAGCCATAATTCACCCCTCCACTTT. Amino acid sequence: CASSVGNSHNSPLHF.

The CDR3 DNA follows: TGTGCCAGCAGAAGGAGTGGGGTGGGGGAGCAGTTCTTC. This translates into CASRRSGVGEQFF. The chain couples TRBV6-4 to TRBJ2-1; D gene ambiguous. Trimming removed 6 bases at V and 10 bases at J, with 16 bases between. The CDR3 loop spans 13 amino acids. Germline values: CDR1 MRHNA, CDR2 SNTAGT.